The T cell receptor beta chain under discussion was sequenced for a study of blood T cell repertoires in COVID-19. Categorization into cohorts depended on clinical history that participants reported. V lost 2 bases to trimming and J lost 3 bases, with 4 bases between them. The CDR3 consists of 11 residues. Germline V gene data show CDR1 as DFQATT and CDR2 as SNEGSKA (reference sequence). The protocol was immunoSEQ multiplex PCR, while the TCRdb copy is restricted to in-frame clones and leaves out a portion. The sample shows 200,000 or so clones, around 81% of them seen only once. The sequencing sample was made of PBMCs or T cells enriched from blood (not recorded which). The chain couples TRBV20-1 to TRBJ1-1, with D unclear. The receptor was derived from a man aged 35 to 55 who had recovered from COVID-19. The CDR3 DNA reads as TGCAGTGCTAGATTCGACACTGAAGCTTTCTTT. The encoded protein is CSARFDTEAFF.